These T cell receptor beta chains were read from a single sample in a study of blood T cell repertoires in COVID-19. Produced via immunoSEQ multiplex PCR; TCRdb's table is partial and in-frame only. The sample shows approximately 12,000 clones, roughly 87% of them seen only once. The sequenced sample consisted of peripheral blood. These receptors were collected from an older man with acute or convalescent COVID-19. Both conserved end residues are part of each CDR3.

V | CDR3
TRBV11-1 | CASSTLQDLNTEAFF
TRBV3-1/TRBV3-2 | CASSQGHGDYNEQFF
TRBV2 | CASSGSGADTQYF
TRBV6-5 | CASSLVMTGDTQYF
TRBV4-2 | CASSQEYRGHYEQYF
TRBV20-1 | CSASIGDNQPQHF
TRBV10-3 | CAIAGGNTDTQYF
TRBV5-1 | CASSLTSGVTDTQYF
TRBV6-5 | CASSFLQGKDSPLHF
TRBV7-3 | CASSLNGQVTDTQYF
TRBV13 | CASSHGTDEQFF
TRBV19 | CASVRGEAFF
TRBV7-2 | CASQTRAGVEETQYF
TRBV7-8 | CASSPWTGSNNQPQHF
TRBV7-2 | CASSLVPRWAGSPLHF
TRBV6-2/TRBV6-3 | CASSYARTGIYYEQYF
TRBV19 | CATLPATSGGADTQYF
TRBV28 | CASRPLTYSNQPQHF
TRBV2 | CASSGDRAQYNSPLHF
TRBV14 | CASSQNLQGGRTPLHF
TRBV5-1 | CASRQVPGTDYYEQYF
TRBV2 | CASSAWRQETQYF
TRBV18 | CASSSRTSGGGDTQYF